Below, 28 T cell receptor beta chains from the same sample are listed, as sequenced in a study of beta chain features in type 1 diabetes. What was sequenced were expressed TCRB transcripts, since all of the isolated RNA had been reverse transcribed. The method was immunoSEQ multiplex PCR; TCRdb's version includes in-frame clones alone and lacks a portion of them. The sample consists of hundreds of thousands of clones, 68% of them appearing once. Sequencing used naive CD4+ T cells from blood. Receptors originate from a man aged 25 to 40 in good health.

The chain is built from TRBV23-1 and TRBJ2-1; 7 nucleotides align to TRBD2. TRBV23-1 is sorted into the ORF group, with uncertain function. The CDR3 is made up of 18 amino acids. The ends lost 1 base at V and 5 bases at J; junction bases unmatched: 14. The CDR3 DNA reads TGCGCCAGCAGTCAATTCTCCCCGGGGCGGGAGAGGAACAATGAGCAGTTCTTC. It translates to CASSQFSPGRERNNEQFF.

This sequence joins TRBV29-1 and TRBJ2-7; D might be TRBD1 or TRBD2, each matching 5 bases. The CDR3 totals 13 residues. CDR1 and CDR2 from the germline V gene are SQVTM and ANQGSEA. The ends were cut back, 6 bases at V and 0 bases at J, with 12 bases in the middle. The CDR3 is CSVTGTDSYEQYF. As DNA, the CDR3 is TGCAGCGTGACCGGGACGGACTCCTACGAGCAGTACTTC.

This chain uses TRBV27 with TRBJ1-6, with 7 positions matching TRBD1. J was trimmed by 7 bases and V by 6 bases; bases with no gene match: 3. Germline CDR1 MNHEY, CDR2 SMNVEV (reference sequence). The CDR3 length is 13 residues. The CDR3 DNA reads as TGTGCCAGCAGCTTAGGGGGCAATTCACCCCTCCACTTT. It translates to CASSLGGNSPLHF.

This rearrangement joins TRBV7-2 to TRBJ1-1; 7 nucleotides align to TRBD1. In germline, CDR1 is SGHTA, CDR2 FQGNSA. The ends lost 4 bases at V and 4 bases at J; junction bases unmatched: 9. The CDR3 covers 15 residues. The CDR3 loop reads CASSSTGRAGTEAFF. CDR3 sequence (DNA): TGTGCCAGCAGCTCGACAGGGAGGGCCGGCACTGAAGCTTTCTTT.

This clone was observed a single time. This chain uses TRBV30 with TRBJ2-2, with TRBD2 as a possible D gene (5 bases). CDR1 GTSNPN and CDR2 SVGIG come from the germline V gene (reference sequence). This CDR3 is built from 16 residues. V lost 0 bases, J lost 4 bases, and 15 bases lay in between. This CDR3 reads CAWSVGFRRLTGELFF. CDR3 in DNA: TGTGCCTGGAGTGTGGGGTTCAGGAGGCTCACCGGGGAGCTGTTTTTT. Based on the CDR3 plus reference TRBV30 and TRBJ2-2, the full variable domain is SQTIHQWPATLVQPVGSPLSLECTVEGTSNPNLYWYRQAAGRGLQLLFYSVGIGQISSEVPQNLSASRPQDRQFILSSKKLLLSDSGFYLCAWSVGFRRLTGELFFGEGSRLTVL.

CDR3 loop: CSVQDLGRMGEAFF. In DNA, the CDR3 is TGCAGCGTCCAGGACCTAGGGAGAATGGGTGAAGCTTTCTTT. V usage is TRBV29-1 and J usage is TRBJ1-1; D unclear. V lost 6 bases, J lost 7 bases, and 21 bases lay in between. This CDR3 has 14 amino acids. Per germline, CDR1 SQVTM and CDR2 ANQGSEA.

The chain has TRBV28 and TRBJ2-7; D may be TRBD2 (5 bases). The CDR3 consists of 12 residues. Trimming removed 8 bases from V and 6 bases from J, with 14 bases in between. Germline loops: CDR1 MDHEN, CDR2 SYDVKM. This chain's CDR3 is CASGRPGGEQYF. The DNA of the CDR3 is TGTGCCAGCGGGAGACCGGGCGGCGAGCAGTACTTC.

V and J are TRBV4-3 and TRBJ2-7, with D possibly being TRBD2 (6 bases). The CDR3 contains 13 residues. Germline CDR1 is LGHNA and CDR2 is YSLEER. The ends were cut back, 2 bases at V and 9 bases at J, with 14 bases in the middle. CDR3 coding DNA: TGCGCCAGCAGCCAAAGACCGGGAGCCCGGCAGTACTTC. This gives the protein CASSQRPGARQYF.

The chain links TRBV6-6 to TRBJ2-7, with 7 bases identical to TRBD1. J gave up 2 bases and V 5 bases, and 9 bases lay outside the gene matches. The V gene's germline CDR1 is MNHNY and CDR2 SVGAGI (reference sequence). The CDR3 loop spans 15 amino acids. The CDR3 loop is CASSTSGTAAYEQYF. The CDR3 DNA reads as TGTGCCAGCAGTACATCCGGGACAGCAGCCTACGAGCAGTACTTC.

This chain joins TRBV29-1 and TRBJ2-5; TRBD2 matches at 10 bases. In germline, CDR1 is SQVTM, CDR2 ANQGSEA. This CDR3 is 13 amino acids long. The V gene end was trimmed by 8 bases and the J gene end by 10 bases; junction bases not matched to a gene: 13. CDR3 in amino acids: CSMKPSGGWNQYF. The CDR3 DNA is TGCAGCATGAAGCCTAGCGGGGGTTGGAACCAGTACTTC.

Regarding this clone: One end of the junction is discordant with germline, which a read error may explain. The chain couples TRBV27 to TRBJ2-3, with D perhaps being TRBD1 or TRBD2 (5 bases each). CDR3 length equals 11 residues. Germline loops: CDR1 MNHEY, CDR2 SMNVEV (reference sequence). CDR3: CASRGRSGPFF. The CDR3 region has the DNA TGTGCCAGCAGGGGGAGATCGGGGCCATTTTTT.

In its sample, this clone was seen once. The chain links TRBV30 to TRBJ1-1, with D uncertain. The CDR3 length is 14 residues. V lost 3 bases and J 0 bases, leaving 11 bases between the germline ends. The germline V gene has CDR1 GTSNPN and CDR2 SVGIG (reference sequence). Here the CDR3 reads CAWRPFNLNTEAFF. Written as DNA, the CDR3 is TGTGCCTGGAGGCCCTTTAACCTGAACACTGAAGCTTTCTTT.

The chain uses TRBV6-5 and TRBJ2-1; 10 bases map to TRBD2. After removal of 3 bases from V and 10 bases from J, the junction contained 9 bases not matched to a gene. The germline V gene encodes CDR1 MNHEY and CDR2 SVGAGI. This CDR3 has 15 amino acids. CDR3 in amino acids: CASSYKQAGGYEQFF. The DNA of the CDR3 is TGTGCCAGCAGTTATAAACAAGCGGGAGGGTACGAGCAGTTCTTC.

J is TRBJ2-2 and V is TRBV5-1, with 8 positions matching TRBD2. J gave up 1 base and V 4 bases, and 6 bases lay outside the gene matches. Looked up from germline, CDR1 is SGHRS and CDR2 is YFSETQ. The length of the CDR3 is 16 residues. Here the CDR3 reads CASSPTSGLNTGELFF. CDR3 nucleotides: TGCGCCAGCAGCCCAACTAGCGGCCTGAACACCGGGGAGCTGTTTTTT.

Points on this clone: Other nucleotide sequences in the sample specify the same CDR3. The chain is built from TRBV25-1 and TRBJ1-5; 7 positions match TRBD1. The CDR3 has 14 residues. The J segment lost 4 bases and the V segment lost 3 bases, leaving 3 bases of the junction unmatched. Germline lookup yields CDR1 MGHDK and CDR2 SYGVNS. The chain's CDR3 is CASSETGRNQPQHF. CDR3 nucleotide sequence: TGTGCCAGCAGTGAGACAGGGCGTAATCAGCCCCAGCATTTT. Supplemented by reference TRBV25-1 and TRBJ1-5, the full variable domain reads EADIYQTPRYLVIGTGKKITLECSQTMGHDKMYWYQQDPGMELHLIHYSYGVNSTEKGDLSSESTVSRIRTEHFPLTLESARPSHTSQYLCASSETGRNQPQHFGDGTRLSIL.

This chain links TRBV29-1 with TRBJ2-7; D might be TRBD2 (6 bases). CDR1 and CDR2 from the germline V gene are SQVTM and ANQGSEA. V shed 7 bases and J shed 0 bases, with 16 bases lying between them. CDR3 size: 14 residues. As DNA, the CDR3 is TGCAGCGCAGCCCCCGGGACTGGCTCCTACGAGCAGTACTTC. It encodes CSAAPGTGSYEQYF.

The chain couples TRBV29-1 to TRBJ2-7, with no clear D. This CDR3 contains 12 residues. Trimming cost V 5 bases and J 5 bases, with 13 bases left between them. Germline V lookup: CDR1 SQVTM, CDR2 ANQGSEA. The DNA for the CDR3 is TGCAGCGTTAGACCCCGGCAGGACGAGCAGTACTTC. Protein sequence: CSVRPRQDEQYF.

This clone was observed a handful of times. The J gene is TRBJ2-7, the V gene TRBV29-1, with D possibly being TRBD2 (5 bases). Per germline, CDR1 SQVTM and CDR2 ANQGSEA. Between the trimmed V and J ends, which lost 4 bases and 0 bases, there was a span of 10 bases. The CDR3 is 13 amino acids. In DNA form, the CDR3 reads TGCAGCGTTGTAGGCCGGGGCTCCTACGAGCAGTACTTC. Translating gives CSVVGRGSYEQYF.

The chain joins TRBV5-1 to TRBJ2-7; 9 nucleotides line up with TRBD1. The CDR3 extends over 15 amino acids. Germline V gene sequence: CDR1 SGHRS, CDR2 YFSETQ. V trimming: 4 bases; J trimming: 2 bases; junction bases outside the gene matches: 7. CDR3 region: CASSPMGTGTYEQYF. CDR3 DNA sequence: TGCGCCAGCAGCCCTATGGGGACAGGGACCTACGAGCAGTACTTC.

CDR3 sequence reads: CASRPGPKNSGANVLTF. Here the CDR3 DNA reads TGTGCCAGCAGGCCGGGACCGAAAAACTCTGGGGCCAACGTCCTGACTTTC. The chain links TRBV7-9 to TRBJ2-6; D possibly matches TRBD1 or TRBD2 (5 bases each). This CDR3 region has 17 residues. The V gene's germline CDR1 is SEHNR and CDR2 FQNEAQ (reference sequence). The germline V and J ends were trimmed by 6 bases and 0 bases, with 15 bases remaining between them.

The chain links TRBV10-3 to TRBJ2-5; D not resolved. Germline loops: CDR1 ENHRY, CDR2 SYGVKD. V was shortened by 7 bases and J by 1 base, with 10 bases between the two germline ends. The CDR3 is made up of 13 amino acids. As DNA, the CDR3 is TGTGCCATCACCCGGCAACCCCAAGAGACCCAGTACTTC. This codes for CAITRQPQETQYF.

The chain couples TRBV29-1 to TRBJ2-3; 8 bases align to TRBD1. The junction had 6 bases not matched to a gene; V was cut back by 4 bases and J by 6 bases. CDR1 and CDR2 from the germline V gene are SQVTM and ANQGSEA. The CDR3 runs to 13 residues. This CDR3 reads CSVGRTGSDTQYF. CDR3 nucleotides: TGCAGCGTTGGACGGACAGGGTCTGATACGCAGTATTTT.

This clone was seen more than once but under ten times. The CDR3 nucleotides are TGCAGCGTTGATCCCGGACAGGGTGGCTACACCTTC. Its translation is CSVDPGQGGYTF. The rearrangement links TRBV29-1 to TRBJ1-2; TRBD1 matches at 8 bases. The germline V gene has CDR1 SQVTM and CDR2 ANQGSEA. The CDR3 is 12 amino acids. The V and J ends lost 3 bases and 7 bases, in that order; junction bases with no gene match: 4. The entire variable domain, with the rest obtained from reference TRBV29-1 and TRBJ1-2, is as follows: SAVISQKPSRDICQRGTSLTIQCQVDSQVTMMFWYRQQPGQSLTLIATANQGSEATYESGFVIDKFPISRPNLTFSTLTVSNMSPEDSSIYLCSVDPGQGGYTFGSGTRLTVV.

Regarding this clone: The sample contains more than one DNA sequence encoding this CDR3. The rearrangement joins TRBV2 to TRBJ2-5; D is unresolved. The CDR3 totals 12 residues. Between the trimmed V and J ends, which lost 6 bases and 0 bases, there was a span of 5 bases. Germline V gene data show CDR1 as SNHLY and CDR2 as FYNNEI. In DNA, the CDR3 is TGTGCCAGCAGGCGCGACCAAGAGACCCAGTACTTC. It codes for CASRRDQETQYF. The full variable domain, rest sourced from reference TRBV2 and TRBJ2-5, is EPEVTQTPSHQVTQMGQEVILRCVPISNHLYFYWYRQILGQKVEFLVSFYNNEISEKSEIFDDQFSVERPDGSNFTLKIRSTKLEDSAMYFCASRRDQETQYFGPGTRLLVL.

The J gene is TRBJ2-3, the V gene TRBV4-1, with D perhaps TRBD2 (6 bases). CDR1 and CDR2 from the germline V gene are MGHRA and YSYEKL. Trimming took off 1 base at V and 4 bases at J, with 9 bases between the two ends. The CDR3 length is 14 residues. Here the CDR3 reads CASSQVGGADTQYF. Written as DNA, the CDR3 is TGCGCCAGCAGCCAAGTGGGAGGCGCAGATACGCAGTATTTT.

This clone was recorded a few times. V gene TRBV23-1 combines with J gene TRBJ1-2; 7 bases line up with TRBD1. TRBV23-1 qualifies as an ORF whose function is uncertain. V shed 7 bases, J shed 5 bases, and the junction held 13 bases outside the gene matches. The CDR3 contains 15 residues. The CDR3, as DNA: TGCGCCAGCACTGAAAGGCGGGACAGAACGTATGGCTACACCTTC. This sequence encodes CASTERRDRTYGYTF.

This clone was counted only a few times. The chain couples TRBV18 to TRBJ2-1, with 7 bases that match TRBD1. There are 15 residues in the CDR3. V lost 2 bases and J lost 1; bases outside the gene matches: 2. From germline, CDR1 is KGHSH and CDR2 LQKENI. The CDR3 coding sequence is TGTGCCAGCTCACCAGGACAGGTGTCCTACAATGAGCAGTTCTTC. The encoded protein is CASSPGQVSYNEQFF. The complete variable domain, with remaining parts taken from reference TRBV18 and TRBJ2-1, reads NAGVMQNPRHLVRRRGQEARLRCSPMKGHSHVYWYRQLPEEGLKFMVYLQKENIIDESGMPKERFSAEFPKEGPSILRIQQVVRGDSAAYFCASSPGQVSYNEQFFGPGTRLTVL.

This clone was found a few times. The rearrangement joins TRBV7-2 to TRBJ2-1, with D hard to call. The CDR3 loop spans 11 amino acids. V lost 1 base and J 9 bases, leaving 4 bases between the germline ends. Per the germline V gene, CDR1 is SGHTA and CDR2 is FQGNSA. This CDR3 reads CASSLDSEQFF. Written as DNA, the CDR3 is TGTGCCAGCAGCTTAGACAGTGAGCAGTTCTTC.